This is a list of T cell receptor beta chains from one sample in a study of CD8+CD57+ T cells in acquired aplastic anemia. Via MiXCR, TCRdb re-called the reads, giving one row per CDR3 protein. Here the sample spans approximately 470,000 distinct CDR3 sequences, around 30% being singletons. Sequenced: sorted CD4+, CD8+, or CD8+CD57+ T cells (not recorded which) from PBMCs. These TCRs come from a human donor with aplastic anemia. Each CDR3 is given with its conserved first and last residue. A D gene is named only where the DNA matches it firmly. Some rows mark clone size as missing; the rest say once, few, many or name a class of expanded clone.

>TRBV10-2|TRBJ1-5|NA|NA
TGCGCCAGCACCCTGGGAGGGGGTCAGCCCCAGCATTTT
CASTLGGGQPQHF
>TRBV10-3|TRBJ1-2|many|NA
TGTGCCATAGACAGCGATAGCTATGGCTACACCTTC
CAIDSDSYGYTF
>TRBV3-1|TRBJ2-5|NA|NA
TGTGCCAGCAGCCTTCAACGTCAAGAGACCCAGTACTTC
CASSLQRQETQYF
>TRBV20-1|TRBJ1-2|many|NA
TGCAGTGCCAGCGAAACTTTTGACTATGGCTACACCTTC
CSASETFDYGYTF
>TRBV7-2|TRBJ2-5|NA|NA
TGTGCCAGCAGCTTGGACCCGGAGACCCAGTACTTC
CASSLDPETQYF
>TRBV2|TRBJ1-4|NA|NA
TGTGCCAGCAGTGAGGGGGTAAAACTGTTTTTT
CASSEGVKLFF
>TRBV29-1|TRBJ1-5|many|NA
TGCAGCGTCGCATGGGGGATCGATCAGCCCCAGCATTTT
CSVAWGIDQPQHF
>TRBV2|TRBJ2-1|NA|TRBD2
TGTGCCAGCATACCGACTAGCGGGAACTCCTACAATGAGCAGTTCTTC
CASIPTSGNSYNEQFF
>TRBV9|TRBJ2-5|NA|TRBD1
TGTGCCAGCAGCGTAGACGGACAGGGACAGGAGACCCAGTACTTC
CASSVDGQGQETQYF
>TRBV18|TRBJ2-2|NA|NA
TGTGCCAGCTCACCTGTAACGGGGCGGTTATCCGGGGAGCTGTTTTTT
CASSPVTGRLSGELFF
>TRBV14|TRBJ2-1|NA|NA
TGTGCCAGCAGTTTTAATTTTGGCTCCTACAATGAGCAGTTCTTC
CASSFNFGSYNEQFF
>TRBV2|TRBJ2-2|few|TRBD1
TGTGCCAGCAGGGACAGGGGCTCTCCCGGGGAGCTGTTTTTT
CASRDRGSPGELFF
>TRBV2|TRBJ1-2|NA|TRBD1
TGTGCCAGCCGGGACAGGAACTACTATGGCTACACCTTC
CASRDRNYYGYTF
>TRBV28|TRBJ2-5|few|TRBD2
TGTGCCAGCAGGACTCGGCGGGAGTATGAGACCCAGTACTTC
CASRTRREYETQYF
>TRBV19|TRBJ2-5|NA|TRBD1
TGTGCCAGTAGTATAGATGGGACAGGGGGCACGGAGACCCAGTACTTC
CASSIDGTGGTETQYF
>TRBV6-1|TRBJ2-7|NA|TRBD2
TGTGCCAGCAGTGAACTTCGGGACGGGCTAGCGGACTTC
CASSELRDGLADF
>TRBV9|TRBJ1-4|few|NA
TGTGCCAGCAGCGGACGGTGGGATGAAAAACTGTTTTTT
CASSGRWDEKLFF
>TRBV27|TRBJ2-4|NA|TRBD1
TGTGCCAGCAGTTCCCCCAGGGGGCGGGAAAACATTCAGTACTTC
CASSSPRGRENIQYF
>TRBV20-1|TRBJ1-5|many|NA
TGCAGTGCTAGCCCTGATGATCAGCCCCAGCATTTT
CSASPDDQPQHF
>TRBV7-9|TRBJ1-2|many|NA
TGTGCCAGCAGCTTACAGGACTATGGCTACACCTTC
CASSLQDYGYTF
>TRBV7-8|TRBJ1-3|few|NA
TGTGCCAGCAGCTTTTTCTTGCGCGACTCTGGAAACACCATATATTTT
CASSFFLRDSGNTIYF
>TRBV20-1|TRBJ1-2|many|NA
TGCAGTGCTAGACCAGGTAGCTATGGCTACACCTTC
CSARPGSYGYTF
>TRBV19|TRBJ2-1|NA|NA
TGTGCCAGTAGTAGAGGAGGCGGCACACCGGGGAATGAGCAGTTCTTC
CASSRGGGTPGNEQFF
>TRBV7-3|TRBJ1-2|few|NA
TGTGCCAGCAGCCAATTGGCGGCCTATGGCTACACCTTC
CASSQLAAYGYTF